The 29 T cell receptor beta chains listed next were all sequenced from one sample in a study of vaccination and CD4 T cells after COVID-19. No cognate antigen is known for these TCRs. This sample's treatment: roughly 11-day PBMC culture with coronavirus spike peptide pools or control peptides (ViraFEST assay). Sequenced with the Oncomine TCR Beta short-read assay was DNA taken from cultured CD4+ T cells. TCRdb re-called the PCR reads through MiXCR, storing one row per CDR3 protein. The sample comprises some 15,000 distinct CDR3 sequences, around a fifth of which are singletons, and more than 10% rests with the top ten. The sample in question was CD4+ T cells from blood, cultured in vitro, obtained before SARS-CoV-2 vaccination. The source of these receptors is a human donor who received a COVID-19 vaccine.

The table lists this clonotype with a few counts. The CDR3 sequence: CASRGGTSGGHLRETQYF. As DNA, the CDR3 is TGCGCCAGCAGGGGGGGGACTAGCGGGGGCCATCTACGGGAGACCCAGTACTTC. The rearrangement links TRBV10-2 to TRBJ2-5; TRBD2 aligns across 14 bases. CDR1 and CDR2 from the germline V gene are WSHSY and SAAADI. This CDR3 has 18 amino acids. V trimming: 6 bases; J trimming: 5 bases; junction bases outside the gene matches: 14.

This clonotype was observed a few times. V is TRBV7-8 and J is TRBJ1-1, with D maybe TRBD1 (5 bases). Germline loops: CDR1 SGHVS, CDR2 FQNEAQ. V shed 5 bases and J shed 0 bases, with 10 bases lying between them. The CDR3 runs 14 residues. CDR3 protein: CASSRAGVNTEAFF. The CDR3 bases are TGTGCCAGCAGCCGGGCGGGGGTGAACACTGAAGCTTTCTTT.

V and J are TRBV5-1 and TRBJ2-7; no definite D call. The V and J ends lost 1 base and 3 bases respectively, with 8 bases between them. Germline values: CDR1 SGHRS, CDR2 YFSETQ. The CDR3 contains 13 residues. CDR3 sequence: CASSLQVNYEQYF. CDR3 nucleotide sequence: TGCGCCAGCAGCTTGCAAGTAAACTACGAGCAGTACTTC.

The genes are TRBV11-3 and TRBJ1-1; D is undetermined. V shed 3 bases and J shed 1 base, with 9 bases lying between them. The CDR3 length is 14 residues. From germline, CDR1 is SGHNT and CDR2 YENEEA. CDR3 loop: CASSFQVENTEAFF. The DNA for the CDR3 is TGTGCCAGCAGCTTTCAGGTAGAGAACACTGAAGCTTTCTTT.

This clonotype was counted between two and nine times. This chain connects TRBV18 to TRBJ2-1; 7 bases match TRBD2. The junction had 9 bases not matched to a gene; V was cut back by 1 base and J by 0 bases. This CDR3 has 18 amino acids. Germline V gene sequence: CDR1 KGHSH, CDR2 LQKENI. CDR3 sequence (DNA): TGTGCCAGCTCACCACGTCTAGCGGCTACTCCCTCCTACAATGAGCAGTTCTTC. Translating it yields CASSPRLAATPSYNEQFF.

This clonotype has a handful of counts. CDR3 coding DNA: TGTGCCAGCAGTGAAGACGACAGGGGGGCCCGCGAAACCCAGTACTTC. The encoded protein is CASSEDDRGARETQYF. The V and J genes are TRBV2 and TRBJ2-5, with 9 bases aligning to TRBD1. Germline lookup yields CDR1 SNHLY and CDR2 FYNNEI. J was trimmed by 8 bases and V by 1 base; bases with no gene match: 11. The CDR3 extends over 16 amino acids. Complete variable domain (other parts from reference TRBV2 and TRBJ2-5): EPEVTQTPSHQVTQMGQEVILRCVPISNHLYFYWYRQILGQKVEFLVSFYNNEISEKSEIFDDQFSVERPDGSNFTLKIRSTKLEDSAMYFCASSEDDRGARETQYFGPGTRLLVL.

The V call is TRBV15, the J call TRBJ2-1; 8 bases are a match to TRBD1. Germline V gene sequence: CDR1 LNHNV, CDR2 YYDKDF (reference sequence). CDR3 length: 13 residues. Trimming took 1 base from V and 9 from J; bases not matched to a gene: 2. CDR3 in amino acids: CATSRGDRGEQFF. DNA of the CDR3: TGTGCCACCAGCAGAGGAGACAGGGGTGAGCAGTTCTTC.

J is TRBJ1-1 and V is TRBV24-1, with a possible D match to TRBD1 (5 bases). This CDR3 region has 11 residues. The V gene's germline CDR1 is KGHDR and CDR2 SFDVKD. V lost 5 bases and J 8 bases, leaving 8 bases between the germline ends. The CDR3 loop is CATSGRGEAFF. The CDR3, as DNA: TGTGCCACCAGTGGTAGGGGCGAAGCTTTCTTT.

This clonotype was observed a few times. CDR3 DNA: TGCAGTGCTCCCCCCCCCACGGGACGGAGTAATGAAAAACTGTTTTTT. Protein product: CSAPPPTGRSNEKLFF. The chain is built from TRBV20-1 and TRBJ1-4, with D possibly matching TRBD1 (5 bases). The CDR3 runs 16 residues. Germline V gives CDR1 DFQATT, CDR2 SNEGSKA (reference sequence). V lost 5 bases and J lost 4, with 20 bases in between.

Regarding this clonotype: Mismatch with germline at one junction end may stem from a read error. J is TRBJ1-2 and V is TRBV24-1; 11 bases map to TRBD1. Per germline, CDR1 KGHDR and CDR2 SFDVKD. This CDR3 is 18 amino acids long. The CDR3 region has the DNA TGTGTCACCAGACTCTGTAATTTCACCGGGACAGGGGGATTTGGCTACACCTTC. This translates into CVTRLCNFTGTGGFGYTF.

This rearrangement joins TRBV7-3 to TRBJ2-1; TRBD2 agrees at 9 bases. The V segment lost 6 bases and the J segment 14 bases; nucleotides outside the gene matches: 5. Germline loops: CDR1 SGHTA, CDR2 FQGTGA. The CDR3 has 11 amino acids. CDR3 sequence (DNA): TGTGCCAGCAGTGGCGGGGGGGCTGAGTTCTTC. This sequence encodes CASSGGGAEFF.

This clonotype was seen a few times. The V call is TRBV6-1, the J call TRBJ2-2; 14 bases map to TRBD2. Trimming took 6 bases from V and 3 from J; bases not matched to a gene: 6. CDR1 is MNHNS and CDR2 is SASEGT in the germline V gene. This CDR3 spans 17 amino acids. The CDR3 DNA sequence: TGTGCCAGCAGACGGACTAGCGGGGGGACCTACACCGGGGAGCTGTTTTTT. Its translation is CASRRTSGGTYTGELFF.

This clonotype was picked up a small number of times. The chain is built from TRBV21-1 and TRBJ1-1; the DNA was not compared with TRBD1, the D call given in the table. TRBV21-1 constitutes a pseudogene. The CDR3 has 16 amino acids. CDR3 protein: CASSAPIGTPNTEAFF. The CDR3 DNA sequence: TGTGCCAGCAGCGCCCCGATCGGGACACCGAACACTGAAGCTTTCTTT.

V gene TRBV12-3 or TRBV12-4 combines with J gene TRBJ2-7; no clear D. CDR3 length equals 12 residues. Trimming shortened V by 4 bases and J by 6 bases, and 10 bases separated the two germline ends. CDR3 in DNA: TGTGCCAGCAGTTGGGGTCAGGTCGAGCAGTACTTC. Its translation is CASSWGQVEQYF.

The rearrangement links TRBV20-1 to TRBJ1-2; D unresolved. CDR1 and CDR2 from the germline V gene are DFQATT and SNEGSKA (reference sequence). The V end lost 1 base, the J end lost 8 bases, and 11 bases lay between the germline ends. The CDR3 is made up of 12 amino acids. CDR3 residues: CSARGRVWGYTF. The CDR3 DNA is TGCAGTGCTAGAGGGCGAGTGTGGGGCTACACCTTC.

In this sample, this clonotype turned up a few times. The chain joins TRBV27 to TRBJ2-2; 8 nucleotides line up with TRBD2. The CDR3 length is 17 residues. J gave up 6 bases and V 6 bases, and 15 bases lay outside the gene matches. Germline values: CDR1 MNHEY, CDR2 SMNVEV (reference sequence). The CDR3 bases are TGTGCCAGCAGCCAAACCCCGGGGGGGCGCAGGGCCGGGGAGCTGTTTTTT. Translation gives CASSQTPGGRRAGELFF.

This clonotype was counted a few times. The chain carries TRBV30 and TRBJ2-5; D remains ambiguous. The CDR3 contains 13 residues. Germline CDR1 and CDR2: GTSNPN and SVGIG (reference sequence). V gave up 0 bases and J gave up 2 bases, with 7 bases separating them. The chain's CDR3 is CAWSVAVQETQYF. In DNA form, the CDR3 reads TGTGCCTGGAGTGTGGCGGTTCAAGAGACCCAGTACTTC.

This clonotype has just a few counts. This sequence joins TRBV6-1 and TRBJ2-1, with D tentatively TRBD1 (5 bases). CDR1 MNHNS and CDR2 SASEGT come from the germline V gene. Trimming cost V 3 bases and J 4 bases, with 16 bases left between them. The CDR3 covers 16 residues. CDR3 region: CASSDRVRQMYNEQFF. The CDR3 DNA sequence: TGTGCCAGCAGTGATCGTGTGAGACAGATGTACAATGAGCAGTTCTTC.

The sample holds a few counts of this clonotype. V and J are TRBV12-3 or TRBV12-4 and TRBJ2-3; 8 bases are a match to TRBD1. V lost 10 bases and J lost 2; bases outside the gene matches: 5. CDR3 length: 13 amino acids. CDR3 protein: CAIKTGDTDTQYF. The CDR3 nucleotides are TGTGCCATCAAGACAGGGGACACAGATACGCAGTATTTT.

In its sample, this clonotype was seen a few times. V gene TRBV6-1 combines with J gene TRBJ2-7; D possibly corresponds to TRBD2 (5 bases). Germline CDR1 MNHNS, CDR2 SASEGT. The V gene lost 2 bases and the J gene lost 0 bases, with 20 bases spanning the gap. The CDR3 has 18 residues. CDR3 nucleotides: TGTGCCAGCAGTGAACTTCCCTGGGAGTCTCCCCTCTCCTACGAGCAGTACTTC. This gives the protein CASSELPWESPLSYEQYF.

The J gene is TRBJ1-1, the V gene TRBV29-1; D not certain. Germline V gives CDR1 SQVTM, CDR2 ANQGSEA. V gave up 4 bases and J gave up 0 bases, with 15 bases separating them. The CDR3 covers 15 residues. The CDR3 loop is CSVGQSGGVNTEAFF. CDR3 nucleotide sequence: TGCAGCGTTGGGCAATCGGGCGGTGTGAACACTGAAGCTTTCTTT.

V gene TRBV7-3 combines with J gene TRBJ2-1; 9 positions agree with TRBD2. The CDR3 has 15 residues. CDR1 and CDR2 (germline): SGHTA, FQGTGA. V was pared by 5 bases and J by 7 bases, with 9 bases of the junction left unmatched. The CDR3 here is CASSPTGLAGNEQFF. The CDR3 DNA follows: TGTGCCAGCAGCCCAACGGGACTAGCCGGTAATGAGCAGTTCTTC.

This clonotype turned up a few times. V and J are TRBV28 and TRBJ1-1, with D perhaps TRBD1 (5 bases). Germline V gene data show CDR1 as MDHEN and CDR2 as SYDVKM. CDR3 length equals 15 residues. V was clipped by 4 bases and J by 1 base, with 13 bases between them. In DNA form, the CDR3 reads TGTGCCAGCAGTTCCGGAGGGGCGGAGAACACTGAAGCTTTCTTT. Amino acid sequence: CASSSGGAENTEAFF.

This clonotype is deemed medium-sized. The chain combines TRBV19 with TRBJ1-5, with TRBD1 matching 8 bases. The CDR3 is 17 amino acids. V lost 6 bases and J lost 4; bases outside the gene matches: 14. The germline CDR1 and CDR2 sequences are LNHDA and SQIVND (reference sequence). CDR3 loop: CASSTRQGRGQNQPQHF. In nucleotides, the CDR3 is TGTGCCAGTAGCACCAGACAGGGGAGGGGACAGAATCAGCCCCAGCATTTT.

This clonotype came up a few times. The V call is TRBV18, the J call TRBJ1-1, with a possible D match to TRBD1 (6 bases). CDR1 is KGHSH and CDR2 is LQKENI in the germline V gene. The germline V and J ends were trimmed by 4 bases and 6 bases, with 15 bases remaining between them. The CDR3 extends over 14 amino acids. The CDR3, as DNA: TGTGCCAGCTCACTAGAGGGGGTATGGGCTGAAGCTTTCTTT. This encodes CASSLEGVWAEAFF.

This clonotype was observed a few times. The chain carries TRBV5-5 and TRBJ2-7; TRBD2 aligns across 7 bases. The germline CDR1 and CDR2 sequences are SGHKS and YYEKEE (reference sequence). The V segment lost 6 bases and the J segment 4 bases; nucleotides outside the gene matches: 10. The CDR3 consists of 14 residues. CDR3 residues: CASNRRGGEYEQYF. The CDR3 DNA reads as TGTGCCAGCAATCGAAGGGGAGGGGAGTACGAGCAGTACTTC.

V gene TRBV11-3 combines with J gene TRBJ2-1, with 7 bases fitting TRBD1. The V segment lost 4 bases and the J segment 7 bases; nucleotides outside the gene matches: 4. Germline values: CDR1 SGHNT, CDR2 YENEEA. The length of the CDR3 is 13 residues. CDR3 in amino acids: CASSSDRSNEQFF. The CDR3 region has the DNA TGTGCCAGCAGCTCGGACAGGTCGAATGAGCAGTTCTTC. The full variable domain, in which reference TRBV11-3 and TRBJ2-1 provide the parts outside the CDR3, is EAGVVQSPRYKIIEKKQPVAFWCNPISGHNTLYWYLQNLGQGPELLIRYENEEAVDDSQLPKDRFSAERLKGVDSTLKIQPAELGDSAVYLCASSSDRSNEQFFGPGTRLTVL.

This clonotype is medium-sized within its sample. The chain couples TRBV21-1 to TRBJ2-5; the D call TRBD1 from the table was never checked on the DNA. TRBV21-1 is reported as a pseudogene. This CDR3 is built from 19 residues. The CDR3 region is CASSKVSNGGDRTQETQYF. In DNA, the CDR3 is TGTGCCAGCAGCAAAGTTAGCAACGGGGGGGATCGGACCCAAGAGACCCAGTACTTC.

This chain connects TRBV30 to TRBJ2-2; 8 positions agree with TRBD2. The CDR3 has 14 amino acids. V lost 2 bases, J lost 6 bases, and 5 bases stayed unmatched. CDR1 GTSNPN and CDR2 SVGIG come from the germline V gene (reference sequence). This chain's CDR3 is CAWSRGGPAGELFF. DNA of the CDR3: TGTGCCTGGAGTCGGGGGGGGCCGGCCGGGGAGCTGTTTTTT.